A selection of T cell receptor beta chains follows, all from one sample in a study of Graves' ophthalmopathy and Graves' hyperthyroidism. TCRdb called the multiplex PCR reads again in MiXCR, with one record for every CDR3 protein. The sample lists under 250,000 distinct CDR3 sequences; roughly 21% were seen once. Specimen: peripheral blood. These TCRs come from a woman aged 45-60 years with Graves' ophthalmopathy. Both conserved end residues are part of each CDR3. Fields, in order: clone size, D gene, V gene, J gene, CDR3 DNA, CDR3 protein. D genes are given only for firm matches. Not every row has a clone size; where given, it reads once, few, many or a size class.

clone size: many
D gene: -
V gene: TRBV12-3/TRBV12-4
J gene: TRBJ2-7
CDR3 DNA: TGTGCCAGCAGTTTAGCGGACCTTATTAACGAGCAGTACTTC
CDR3 protein: CASSLADLINEQYF

clone size: many
D gene: -
V gene: TRBV27
J gene: TRBJ1-6
CDR3 DNA: TGTGCCAGCAGTAATGTTGTGACATCACCCCTCCACTTT
CDR3 protein: CASSNVVTSPLHF

clone size: few
D gene: -
V gene: TRBV20-1
J gene: TRBJ2-2
CDR3 DNA: TGCAGTGCTAGAGCAAGGCAGGGCTGGACCGGGGAGCTGTTTTTT
CDR3 protein: CSARARQGWTGELFF

clone size: many
D gene: TRBD1
V gene: TRBV5-1
J gene: TRBJ2-2
CDR3 DNA: TGCGCCAGCAGCTTGCTTACAGGGGCTAACACCGGGGAGCTGTTTTTT
CDR3 protein: CASSLLTGANTGELFF

clone size: -
D gene: TRBD2
V gene: TRBV19
J gene: TRBJ2-7
CDR3 DNA: TGTGCCAGTAGTATGTGGCTAGCGGCTTCCTACGAGCAGTACTTC
CDR3 protein: CASSMWLAASYEQYF

clone size: many
D gene: -
V gene: TRBV14
J gene: TRBJ2-7
CDR3 DNA: TGTGCCAGCAGCCAAGACGGTGGCTACTACGAGCAGTACTTC
CDR3 protein: CASSQDGGYYEQYF

clone size: few
D gene: TRBD1
V gene: TRBV6-1
J gene: TRBJ1-1
CDR3 DNA: TGTGCCAGCACCCTCACAGGGGGGAACACTGAAGCTTTCTTT
CDR3 protein: CASTLTGGNTEAFF

clone size: -
D gene: -
V gene: TRBV20-1
J gene: TRBJ1-3
CDR3 DNA: TGCAGTGCTATACACTCTGGAAACACCATATATTTT
CDR3 protein: CSAIHSGNTIYF

clone size: once
D gene: -
V gene: TRBV15
J gene: TRBJ2-7
CDR3 DNA: TGTGCCACTAAAAAAGGGGGGGACTACGAGCAGTACTTC
CDR3 protein: CATKKGGDYEQYF

clone size: many
D gene: -
V gene: TRBV20-1
J gene: TRBJ2-7
CDR3 DNA: TGCAGTGCCCCGACTCGGCCTATCGGAAGGTACGAGCAGTACTTC
CDR3 protein: CSAPTRPIGRYEQYF

clone size: many
D gene: -
V gene: TRBV29-1
J gene: TRBJ1-1
CDR3 DNA: TGCAGCGTTGCGGGGGGGAACACTGAAGCTTTCTTT
CDR3 protein: CSVAGGNTEAFF

clone size: once
D gene: -
V gene: TRBV5-1
J gene: TRBJ1-2
CDR3 DNA: TGCGCCAGCAGCTTGTATGGTCGCGGGGGCGCCTATGGCTACACCTTC
CDR3 protein: CASSLYGRGGAYGYTF